This passage covers 32 T cell receptor beta chains from one sample sequenced in a study of CD8 T cells in ankylosing spondylitis. Study conclusions and caveats: A motif in TCR beta, a set of 8 or 9 highly homologous variants, appeared characteristic of ankylosing spondylitis blood.

Via MiXCR, TCRdb re-called the 5' RACE reads, giving one row per CDR3 protein. The table shows about 450,000 distinct CDR3 sequences, with 25% to 30% occurring only once. Their antigen targets remain unknown. The source material was blood, either unsorted or a sorted T cell fraction (not recorded which). The receptors were sampled from a male donor with ankylosing spondylitis.

This clonotype occurred a few times. V and J are TRBV5-1 and TRBJ2-3; D gene ambiguous. The length of the CDR3 is 13 residues. V was trimmed by 1 base and J by 4 bases, leaving 7 bases between them. CDR1 and CDR2 from the germline V gene are SGHRS and YFSETQ. Here the CDR3 DNA reads TGCGCCAGCAGCTTGAGGCCGCCAGATACGCAGTATTTT. It specifies CASSLRPPDTQYF.

The chain couples TRBV20-1 to TRBJ2-1, with 12 bases aligning to TRBD2. Per germline, CDR1 DFQATT and CDR2 SNEGSKA (reference sequence). Trimming removed 6 bases from V and 7 bases from J; junction bases left unmatched: 16. This CDR3 is 17 amino acids long. This CDR3 is CSAPLRLAGEGRNEQFF. In DNA form, the CDR3 reads TGCAGTGCCCCCTTGAGACTAGCGGGAGAGGGGAGAAATGAGCAGTTCTTC.

This clonotype came up many times. This chain connects TRBV24-1 to TRBJ1-2, with no clear D. V lost 4 bases and J lost 4, with 6 bases in between. Germline V CDR1 and CDR2: KGHDR, SFDVKD. The CDR3 runs 12 residues. The CDR3 nucleotides are TGTGCCACCAGTGACGCCCGCTATGGCTACACCTTC. Amino acids: CATSDARYGYTF.

The V and J genes are TRBV5-1 and TRBJ1-1, with 12 bases lining up with TRBD1. The trim removed 6 bases at V and 3 bases at J, leaving 6 bases unmatched. Per the germline V gene, CDR1 is SGHRS and CDR2 is YFSETQ. The CDR3 is 15 residues long. CDR3 DNA sequence: TGCGCCAGCACCGGGACAGGGGGCCTGGACACTGAAGCTTTCTTT. Amino acids: CASTGTGGLDTEAFF.

This chain links TRBV5-5 with TRBJ2-7, with 7 bases identical to TRBD2. J gave up 2 bases and V 0 bases, and 5 bases lay outside the gene matches. The CDR3 has 15 residues. CDR1 is SGHKS, CDR2 YYEKEE, per germline (reference sequence). In DNA, the CDR3 is TGTGCCAGCAGCTTGGCCACGGCGGGGGCCTACGAGCAGTACGTC. It translates to CASSLATAGAYEQYV.

Only a few counts were recorded for this clonotype. The V call is TRBV5-1, the J call TRBJ2-1, with TRBD2 matching 9 bases. CDR1 and CDR2 from the germline V gene are SGHRS and YFSETQ. This CDR3 has 16 amino acids. The ends lost 4 bases at V and 0 bases at J; junction bases unmatched: 5. The CDR3 region has the DNA TGCGCCAGCAGCGCTCGTAGCGGGAGCTCCTACAATGAGCAGTTCTTC. Translating it yields CASSARSGSSYNEQFF.

This clonotype was detected ten times or more. This rearrangement joins TRBV5-1 to TRBJ2-1; D remains unclear. The CDR3 runs to 13 residues. Trimming took off 5 bases at V and 4 bases at J, with 10 bases between the two ends. The germline V gene encodes CDR1 SGHRS and CDR2 YFSETQ. The CDR3 nucleotides read TGCGCCAGCAGTGCCTCCTATTACAATGAGCAGTTCTTC. This translates into CASSASYYNEQFF.

This clonotype has a handful of counts. CDR3 coding DNA: TGTGCCATCAGTGATCCAAAGGGGATGGCCTACAATGAGCAGTTCTTC. This codes for CAISDPKGMAYNEQFF. V usage is TRBV10-3 and J usage is TRBJ2-1; weak D call: TRBD1 (5 bases). Germline CDR1 is ENHRY and CDR2 is SYGVKD. The CDR3 covers 16 residues. Trimming removed 3 bases from V and 2 bases from J, with 14 bases in between.

The chain is built from TRBV20-1 and TRBJ2-1; no reliable D call. The CDR3 totals 12 residues. The germline V gene has CDR1 DFQATT and CDR2 SNEGSKA (reference sequence). Trimming took off 5 bases at V and 8 bases at J, with 13 bases between the two ends. The CDR3 nucleotides are TGCAGTGCTCCCGTCGTAAATGATGAGCAGTTCTTC. This sequence encodes CSAPVVNDEQFF.

This clonotype was observed a few times. The rearrangement joins TRBV20-1 to TRBJ2-7; maybe TRBD2 (5 bases). Trimming removed 5 bases at V and 7 bases at J, with 18 bases between. Germline lookup yields CDR1 DFQATT and CDR2 SNEGSKA (reference sequence). This CDR3 contains 13 residues. CDR3 in DNA: TGCAGTGCTGCCTCGAGCGGCCCTAGGGAGCAGTACTTC. As protein: CSAASSGPREQYF.

The rearrangement uses TRBV18 and TRBJ2-7; 8 bases line up with TRBD1. CDR1 is KGHSH, CDR2 LQKENI, per germline. Trimming removed 4 bases from V and 4 bases from J; junction bases left unmatched: 12. CDR3 size: 16 residues. CDR3 DNA: TGTGCCAGCTCACTACAAATCGGACAGGGTAGTTACGAGCAGTACTTC. It is translated as CASSLQIGQGSYEQYF.

The J gene is TRBJ2-7, the V gene TRBV5-1; D not certain. In germline, CDR1 is SGHRS, CDR2 YFSETQ. V shed 1 base and J shed 4 bases, with 12 bases lying between them. The CDR3 is 14 amino acids. The CDR3 region has the DNA TGCGCCAGCAGCTTGCTGGGCAGTATATACGAGCAGTACTTC. The encoded protein is CASSLLGSIYEQYF. Full variable domain (missing parts from reference TRBV5-1 and TRBJ2-7): KAGVTQTPRYLIKTRGQQVTLSCSPISGHRSVSWYQQTPGQGLQFLFEYFSETQRNKGNFPGRFSGRQFSNSRSEMNVSTLELGDSALYLCASSLLGSIYEQYFGPGTRLTVT.

This clonotype appeared a few times. The V and J genes are TRBV3-1 and TRBJ2-1; D is possibly TRBD1 (7 bases). Germline V lookup: CDR1 LGHDT, CDR2 YNNKEL (reference sequence). There are 17 residues in the CDR3. V was clipped by 5 bases and J by 8 bases, with 25 bases between them. DNA for the CDR3: TGTGCCAGCAGCTTTCCCCCCGGGGGACAGTACGCAGATGAGCAGTTCTTC. It translates to CASSFPPGGQYADEQFF.

This clonotype was found many times. CDR3 in DNA: TGCAGTGCTGCCTTAGGGGTCACCTACGAGCAGTACTTC. This gives the protein CSAALGVTYEQYF. The chain couples TRBV20-1 to TRBJ2-7; TRBD1 is a possible D gene (5 bases). Trimming left V 5 bases short and J 2 bases short, with 13 bases between. The CDR3 totals 13 residues. The germline V gene has CDR1 DFQATT and CDR2 SNEGSKA (reference sequence).

This chain links TRBV12-3 or TRBV12-4 with TRBJ2-5; TRBD2 matches at 8 bases. Trimming took 6 bases from V and 5 from J; bases not matched to a gene: 5. The CDR3 has 13 amino acids. CDR3 sequence reads: CASRIAGTETQYF. CDR3 DNA: TGTGCCAGCAGAATAGCGGGAACGGAGACCCAGTACTTC.

A few counts support this clonotype. The chain couples TRBV29-1 to TRBJ2-1; unclear D gene. The CDR3 length is 10 residues. Trimming cost V 4 bases and J 13 bases, with 11 bases left between them. Germline V gene lookup returns CDR1 SQVTM and CDR2 ANQGSEA. CDR3 nucleotide sequence: TGCAGCGTTGGGAGTAGCTTCCAGTTCTTC. It is translated as CSVGSSFQFF.

The chain carries TRBV2 and TRBJ2-1; 11 nucleotides align to TRBD2. This CDR3 is built from 14 residues. The V and J ends lost 6 bases and 7 bases, in that order; junction bases with no gene match: 5. The germline CDR1 and CDR2 sequences are SNHLY and FYNNEI. CDR3 nucleotide sequence: TGTGCCAGCAGACCGGGACTAGCGGATAATGAGCAGTTCTTC. Its translation is CASRPGLADNEQFF. The full variable domain, its missing parts supplied by reference TRBV2 and TRBJ2-1, is EPEVTQTPSHQVTQMGQEVILRCVPISNHLYFYWYRQILGQKVEFLVSFYNNEISEKSEIFDDQFSVERPDGSNFTLKIRSTKLEDSAMYFCASRPGLADNEQFFGPGTRLTVL.

This sequence joins TRBV5-1 and TRBJ2-1, with 7 bases lining up with TRBD2. The germline V gene has CDR1 SGHRS and CDR2 YFSETQ. V gave up 0 bases and J gave up 10 bases; unmatched junction bases: 16. CDR3 size: 17 residues. CDR3 sequence reads: CASSLAGGRSSPSEQFF. For the CDR3, the DNA is TGCGCCAGCAGCTTGGCGGGAGGCCGAAGCTCTCCCTCCGAGCAGTTCTTC. Based on the CDR3 plus reference TRBV5-1 and TRBJ2-1, the full variable domain is KAGVTQTPRYLIKTRGQQVTLSCSPISGHRSVSWYQQTPGQGLQFLFEYFSETQRNKGNFPGRFSGRQFSNSRSEMNVSTLELGDSALYLCASSLAGGRSSPSEQFFGPGTRLTVL.

The genes are TRBV10-3 and TRBJ2-1; 10 bases fit TRBD1. J was trimmed by 4 bases and V by 6 bases; bases with no gene match: 9. Germline-derived CDR1 and CDR2 are ENHRY and SYGVKD. The CDR3 contains 16 residues. DNA of the CDR3: TGTGCCATCAGGACCGGACAGGGGGGAGGTTACAATGAGCAGTTCTTC. Translation: CAIRTGQGGGYNEQFF.

This clonotype was observed a few times. This chain links TRBV12-3 or TRBV12-4 with TRBJ2-1; tentatively, D is TRBD2 (6 bases). V was pared by 6 bases and J by 6 bases, with 12 bases between. This CDR3 contains 13 residues. The chain's CDR3 is CASRRDPSNEQFF. CDR3 sequence (DNA): TGTGCCAGCAGGCGGGACCCTTCCAATGAGCAGTTCTTC.

For the CDR3, the DNA is TGCAGTGCTACCCTACAGGGAGCAGATACGCAGTATTTT. This codes for CSATLQGADTQYF. The V and J genes are TRBV20-1 and TRBJ2-3; the D gene is possibly TRBD1 (6 bases). V was clipped by 4 bases and J by 4 bases, with 12 bases between them. The CDR3 has 13 amino acids. From germline, CDR1 is DFQATT and CDR2 SNEGSKA (reference sequence).

This clonotype was seen a few times. The rearrangement joins TRBV20-1 to TRBJ2-3; 8 positions match TRBD2. Trimming took 4 bases from V and 4 from J; bases not matched to a gene: 10. Germline values: CDR1 DFQATT, CDR2 SNEGSKA (reference sequence). The CDR3 runs 15 residues. CDR3: CSATGPAGESDTQYF. CDR3 DNA sequence: TGCAGTGCTACCGGCCCAGCGGGAGAATCAGATACGCAGTATTTT.

The chain couples TRBV6-5 to TRBJ2-5; D is perhaps TRBD2 (5 bases). Germline CDR1 is MNHEY and CDR2 is SVGAGI. The CDR3 is 15 residues long. V lost 0 bases and J lost 7, with 15 bases in between. The CDR3 DNA follows: TGTGCCAGCAGTTACTCGAATATGGGCCGGGGGACCCAGTACTTC. Translating it yields CASSYSNMGRGTQYF.

This chain uses TRBV15 with TRBJ2-3; possibly TRBD1 or TRBD2 for D (6 bases each). V was trimmed by 5 bases and J by 4 bases, leaving 16 bases between them. The germline CDR1 and CDR2 sequences are LNHNV and YYDKDF (reference sequence). This CDR3 contains 15 residues. Written as DNA, the CDR3 is TGTGCCACCAGCGGGGGGCCTGCCGTATCAGATACGCAGTATTTT. Translated: CATSGGPAVSDTQYF.

The gene calls are TRBV7-6 and TRBJ1-5, with TRBD1 as a possible D gene (5 bases). Trimming removed 0 bases from V and 4 bases from J, with 13 bases in between. The germline V gene encodes CDR1 SGHVS and CDR2 FNYEAQ. This CDR3 has 16 residues. CDR3 amino acids: CASSLAGPGANQPQHF. In nucleotides, the CDR3 is TGTGCCAGCAGCTTAGCGGGGCCCGGGGCGAATCAGCCCCAGCATTTT.

The V and J genes are TRBV3-1 and TRBJ2-5, with TRBD2 matching 8 bases. The germline gives CDR1 LGHDT, CDR2 YNNKEL (reference sequence). The CDR3 extends over 17 amino acids. Trimming took 5 bases from V and 3 from J; bases not matched to a gene: 14. CDR3 loop: CASSSLVQRGLEETQYF. The CDR3 DNA follows: TGTGCCAGCAGCTCCCTGGTTCAGCGGGGGCTTGAAGAGACCCAGTACTTC.

CDR3 loop: CAISEGLDFYEQYV. The CDR3 DNA reads TGTGCCATCAGTGAGGGACTAGACTTTTACGAGCAGTACGTC. This rearrangement joins TRBV10-3 to TRBJ2-7; TRBD2 matches 7 bases. Germline lookup yields CDR1 ENHRY and CDR2 SYGVKD. V was clipped by 2 bases and J by 4 bases; unmatched bases: 5. The CDR3 consists of 14 residues.

This clonotype was observed many times. The V call is TRBV5-1, the J call TRBJ2-3, with D hard to call. Germline V gene sequence: CDR1 SGHRS, CDR2 YFSETQ. The V gene lost 4 bases and the J gene lost 1 base, with 7 bases spanning the gap. CDR3 size: 13 residues. The CDR3 reads CASSPAGTDTQYF. CDR3 nucleotides: TGCGCCAGCAGCCCGGCAGGCACAGATACGCAGTATTTT.

This clonotype was detected ten times or more. The chain couples TRBV27 to TRBJ2-3, with TRBD2 as a possible D gene (6 bases). Deletions cut 6 bases from V and 4 bases from J, with 17 bases between. Germline lookup yields CDR1 MNHEY and CDR2 SMNVEV (reference sequence). This CDR3 spans 15 amino acids. The CDR3 loop is CASRLYAGLSDTQYF. The DNA of the CDR3 is TGTGCCAGCAGACTGTATGCGGGGTTATCAGATACGCAGTATTTT.

This clonotype was recorded only once. The chain links TRBV18 to TRBJ2-7; D is unresolved. V was pared by 0 bases and J by 0 bases, with 9 bases between. The CDR3 consists of 15 residues. Per the germline V gene, CDR1 is KGHSH and CDR2 is LQKENI. The CDR3 here is CASSPPSRSSYEQYF. CDR3 nucleotide sequence: TGTGCCAGCTCACCACCGAGCCGGAGCTCCTACGAGCAGTACTTC.

This sequence joins TRBV14 and TRBJ2-2; D is ambiguous. Trimming took 0 bases from V and 3 from J, leaving 5 bases between them. This CDR3 contains 14 residues. The germline CDR1 and CDR2 sequences are SGHDN and FVKESK. DNA for the CDR3: TGTGCCAGCAGCCAAGAATGGGACACCGGGGAGCTGTTTTTT. Translation gives CASSQEWDTGELFF. The full variable domain, its missing parts supplied by reference TRBV14 and TRBJ2-2, is EAGVTQFPSHSVIEKGQTVTLRCDPISGHDNLYWYRRVMGKEIKFLLHFVKESKQDESGMPNNRFLAERTGGTYSTLKVQPAELEDSGVYFCASSQEWDTGELFFGEGSRLTVL.

This clonotype was observed at least ten times. The CDR3 coding sequence is TGTGCCAGCAGCTTAGACAGGGATGATCAGCCCCAGCATTTT. Translated, it gives CASSLDRDDQPQHF. V gene TRBV11-2 combines with J gene TRBJ1-5; TRBD1 might be the D (5 bases). V was pared by 0 bases and J by 5 bases, with 8 bases between. CDR1 and CDR2 from the germline V gene are SGHAT and FQNNGV. The CDR3 is 14 residues long.